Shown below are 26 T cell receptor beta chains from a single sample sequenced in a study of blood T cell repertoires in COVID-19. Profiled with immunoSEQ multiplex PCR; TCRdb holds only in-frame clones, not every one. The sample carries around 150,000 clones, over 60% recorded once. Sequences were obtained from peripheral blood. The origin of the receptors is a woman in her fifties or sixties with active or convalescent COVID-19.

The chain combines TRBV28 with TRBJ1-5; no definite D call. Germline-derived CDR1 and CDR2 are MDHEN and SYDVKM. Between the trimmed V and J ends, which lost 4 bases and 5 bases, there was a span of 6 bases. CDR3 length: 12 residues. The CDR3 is CASSSGDQPQHF. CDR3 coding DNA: TGTGCCAGCAGTTCCGGGGATCAGCCCCAGCATTTT.

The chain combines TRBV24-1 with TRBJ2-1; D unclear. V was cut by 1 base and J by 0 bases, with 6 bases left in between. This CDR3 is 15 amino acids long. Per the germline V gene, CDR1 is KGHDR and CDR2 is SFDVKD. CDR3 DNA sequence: TGTGCCACCAGTGATTTACGGTACTCCTACAATGAGCAGTTCTTC. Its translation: CATSDLRYSYNEQFF.

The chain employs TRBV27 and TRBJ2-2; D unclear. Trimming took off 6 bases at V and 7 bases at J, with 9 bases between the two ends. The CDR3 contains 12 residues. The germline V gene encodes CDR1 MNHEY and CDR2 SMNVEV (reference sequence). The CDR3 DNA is TGTGCCAGCAGCTCCCCCGGCGGGGAGCTGTTTTTT. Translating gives CASSSPGGELFF.

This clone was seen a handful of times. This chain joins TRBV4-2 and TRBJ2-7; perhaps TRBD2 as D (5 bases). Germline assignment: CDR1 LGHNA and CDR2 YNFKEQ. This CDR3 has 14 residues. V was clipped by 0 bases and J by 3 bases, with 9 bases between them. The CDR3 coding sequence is TGTGCCAGCAGCCAAGATCGGGGTAACTACGAGCAGTACTTC. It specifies CASSQDRGNYEQYF.

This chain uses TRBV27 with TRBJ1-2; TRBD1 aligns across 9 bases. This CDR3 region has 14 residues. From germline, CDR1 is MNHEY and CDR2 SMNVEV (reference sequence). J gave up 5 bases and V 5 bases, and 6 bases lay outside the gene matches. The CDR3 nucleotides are TGTGCCAGCAGTACCCCGGGGACAGGGTATGGCTACACCTTC. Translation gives CASSTPGTGYGYTF.

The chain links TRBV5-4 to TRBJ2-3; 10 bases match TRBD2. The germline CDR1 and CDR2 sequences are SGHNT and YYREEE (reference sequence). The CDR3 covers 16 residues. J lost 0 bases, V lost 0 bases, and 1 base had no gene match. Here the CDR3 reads CASSLELAGSTDTQYF. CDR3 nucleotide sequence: TGTGCCAGCAGCTTGGAACTAGCGGGGAGCACAGATACGCAGTATTTT.

The CDR3 sequence is CAWGRADQPQHF. The CDR3 bases are TGTGCCTGGGGGCGGGCCGATCAGCCCCAGCATTTT. This sequence joins TRBV30 and TRBJ1-5; the D is unclear. The CDR3 is 12 residues long. Germline V gives CDR1 GTSNPN, CDR2 SVGIG (reference sequence). V shed 5 bases and J shed 5 bases, with 10 bases lying between them. Variable domain in full (rest from reference TRBV30 and TRBJ1-5): SQTIHQWPATLVQPVGSPLSLECTVEGTSNPNLYWYRQAAGRGLQLLFYSVGIGQISSEVPQNLSASRPQDRQFILSSKKLLLSDSGFYLCAWGRADQPQHFGDGTRLSIL.

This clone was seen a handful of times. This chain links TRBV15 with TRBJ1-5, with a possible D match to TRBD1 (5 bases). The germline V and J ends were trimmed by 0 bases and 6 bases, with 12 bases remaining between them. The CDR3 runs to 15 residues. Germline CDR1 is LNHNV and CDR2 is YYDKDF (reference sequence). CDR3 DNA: TGTGCCACCAGCAGAGATTGGCAGGGAGGTCAGCCCCAGCATTTT. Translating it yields CATSRDWQGGQPQHF.

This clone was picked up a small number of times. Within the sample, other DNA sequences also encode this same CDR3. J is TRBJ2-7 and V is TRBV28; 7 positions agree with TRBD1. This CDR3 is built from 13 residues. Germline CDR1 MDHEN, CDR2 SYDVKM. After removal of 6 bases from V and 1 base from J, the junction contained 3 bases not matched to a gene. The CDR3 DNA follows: TGTGCCAGCAGCTTGACAGGGTCCTACGAGCAGTACTTC. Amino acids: CASSLTGSYEQYF.

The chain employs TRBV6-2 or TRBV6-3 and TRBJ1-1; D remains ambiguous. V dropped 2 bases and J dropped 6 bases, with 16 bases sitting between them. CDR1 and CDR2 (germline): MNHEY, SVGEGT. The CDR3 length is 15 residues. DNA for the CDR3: TGTGCCAGCAGTTACATCCCCGAGTTTCGGGCTGAAGCTTTCTTT. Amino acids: CASSYIPEFRAEAFF.

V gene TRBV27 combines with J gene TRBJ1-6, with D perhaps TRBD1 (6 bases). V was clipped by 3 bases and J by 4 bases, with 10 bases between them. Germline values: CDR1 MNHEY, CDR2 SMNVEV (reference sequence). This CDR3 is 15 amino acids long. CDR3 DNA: TGTGCCAGCAGTTTTCGGCAGGGGTATAATTCACCCCTCCACTTT. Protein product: CASSFRQGYNSPLHF.

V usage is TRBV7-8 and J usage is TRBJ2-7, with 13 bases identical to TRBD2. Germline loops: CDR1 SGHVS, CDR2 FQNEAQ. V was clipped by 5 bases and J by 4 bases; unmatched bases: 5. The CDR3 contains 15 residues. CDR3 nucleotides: TGTGCCAGCAGCCTACGACTAGCGGGGGGTTACGAGCAGTACTTC. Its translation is CASSLRLAGGYEQYF.

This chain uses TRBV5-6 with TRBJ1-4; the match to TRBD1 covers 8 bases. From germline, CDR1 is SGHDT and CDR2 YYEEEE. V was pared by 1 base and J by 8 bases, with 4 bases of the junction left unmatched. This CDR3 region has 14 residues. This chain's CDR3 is CASSLQGAREKLFF. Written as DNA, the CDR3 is TGTGCCAGCAGCTTGCAGGGGGCGCGAGAAAAACTGTTTTTT.

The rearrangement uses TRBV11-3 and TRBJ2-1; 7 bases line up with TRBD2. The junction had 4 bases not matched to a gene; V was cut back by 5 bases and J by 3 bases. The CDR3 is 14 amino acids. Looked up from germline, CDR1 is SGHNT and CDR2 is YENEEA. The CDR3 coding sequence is TGTGCCAGCAGCCCGGGGACTATCTACAATGAGCAGTTCTTC. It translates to CASSPGTIYNEQFF. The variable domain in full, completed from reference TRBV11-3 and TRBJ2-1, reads EAGVVQSPRYKIIEKKQPVAFWCNPISGHNTLYWYLQNLGQGPELLIRYENEEAVDDSQLPKDRFSAERLKGVDSTLKIQPAELGDSAVYLCASSPGTIYNEQFFGPGTRLTVL.

CDR3 residues: CASSHRGSGRGNEQFF. CDR3 nucleotides: TGCGCCAGCAGCCACAGGGGGAGCGGGAGGGGGAATGAGCAGTTCTTC. V gene TRBV4-3 combines with J gene TRBJ2-1; 10 bases map to TRBD2. Looked up from germline, CDR1 is LGHNA and CDR2 is YSLEER. The CDR3 loop spans 16 amino acids. Trimming cost V 3 bases and J 7 bases; bases outside gene matches: 9.

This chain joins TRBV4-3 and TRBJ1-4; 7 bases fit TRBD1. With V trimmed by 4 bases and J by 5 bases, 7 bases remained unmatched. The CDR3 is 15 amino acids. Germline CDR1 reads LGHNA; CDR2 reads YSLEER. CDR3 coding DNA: TGCGCCAGCAGCCCACGGGGACAGAAGAATGAAAAACTGTTTTTT. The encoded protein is CASSPRGQKNEKLFF.

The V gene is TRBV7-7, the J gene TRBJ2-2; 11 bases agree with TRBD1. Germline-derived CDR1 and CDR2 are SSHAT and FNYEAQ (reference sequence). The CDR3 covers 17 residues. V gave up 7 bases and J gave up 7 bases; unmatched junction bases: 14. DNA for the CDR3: TGTGCCAGCACCCCCAGCCGGGACAGGGGGATCGGCGGGGAGCTGTTTTTT. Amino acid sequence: CASTPSRDRGIGGELFF. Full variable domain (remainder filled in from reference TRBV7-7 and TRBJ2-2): GAGVSQSPRYKVTKRGQDVTLRCDPISSHATLYWYQQALGQGPEFLTYFNYEAQPDKSGLPSDRFSAERPEGSISTLTIQRTEQRDSAMYRCASTPSRDRGIGGELFFGEGSRLTVL.

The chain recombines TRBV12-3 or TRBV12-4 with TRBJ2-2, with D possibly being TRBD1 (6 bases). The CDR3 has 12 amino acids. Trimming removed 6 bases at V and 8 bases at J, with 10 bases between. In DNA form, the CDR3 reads TGTGCCAGCAGCACAGGGAAGGGGGAGCTGTTTTTT. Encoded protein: CASSTGKGELFF.

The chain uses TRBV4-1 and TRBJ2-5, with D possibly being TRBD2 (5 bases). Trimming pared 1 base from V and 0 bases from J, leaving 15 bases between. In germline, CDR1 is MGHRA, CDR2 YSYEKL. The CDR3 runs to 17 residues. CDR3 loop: CASSQVDMGVHQETQYF. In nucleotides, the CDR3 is TGCGCCAGCAGCCAAGTTGATATGGGAGTGCACCAAGAGACCCAGTACTTC.

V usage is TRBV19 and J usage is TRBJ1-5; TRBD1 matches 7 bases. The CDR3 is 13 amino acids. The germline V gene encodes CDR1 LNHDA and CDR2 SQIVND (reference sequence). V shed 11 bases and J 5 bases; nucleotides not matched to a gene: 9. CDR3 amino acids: CASRGQFDQPQHF. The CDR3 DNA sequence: TGTGCCTCCCGGGGACAGTTTGATCAGCCCCAGCATTTT.

CDR3 residues: CASSPGTGTNQPQHF. CDR3 DNA sequence: TGTGCCAGCTCACCAGGGACAGGTACCAATCAGCCCCAGCATTTT. The chain is built from TRBV18 and TRBJ1-5; 8 bases match TRBD1. The CDR3 sequence is 15 residues long. Germline V CDR1 and CDR2: KGHSH, LQKENI. Germline trimming cut 2 bases from V and 3 bases from J; bases unmatched to any gene: 3.

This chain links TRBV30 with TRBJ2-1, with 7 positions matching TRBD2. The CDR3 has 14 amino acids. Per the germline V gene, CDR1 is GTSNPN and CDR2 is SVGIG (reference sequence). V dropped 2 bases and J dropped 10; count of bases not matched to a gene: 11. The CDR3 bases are TGTGCCTGGAGTCCGACCGGACTAGTCGGCGAGCAGTTCTTC. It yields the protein CAWSPTGLVGEQFF.

The CDR3 DNA reads TGTGCCAGCAGCGCCCGAGGTGAAAACACTGAAGCTTTCTTT. Translating it yields CASSARGENTEAFF. The chain combines TRBV9 with TRBJ1-1, with no clear D. CDR1 SGDLS and CDR2 YYNGEE come from the germline V gene. The CDR3 sequence is 14 residues long. The germline V and J ends were trimmed by 3 bases and 2 bases, with 11 bases remaining between them.

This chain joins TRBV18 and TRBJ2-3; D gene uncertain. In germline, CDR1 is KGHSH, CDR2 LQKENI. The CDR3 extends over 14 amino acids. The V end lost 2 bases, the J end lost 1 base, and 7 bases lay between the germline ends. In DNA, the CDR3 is TGTGCCAGCTCACCATTGCAGGGCACAGATACGCAGTATTTT. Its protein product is CASSPLQGTDTQYF. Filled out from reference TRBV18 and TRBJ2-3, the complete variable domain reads NAGVMQNPRHLVRRRGQEARLRCSPMKGHSHVYWYRQLPEEGLKFMVYLQKENIIDESGMPKERFSAEFPKEGPSILRIQQVVRGDSAAYFCASSPLQGTDTQYFGPGTRLTVL.

CDR3 nucleotides: TGTGCCTGGGAGGGGATGGGGTACAATGAGCAGTTCTTC. Protein sequence: CAWEGMGYNEQFF. This sequence joins TRBV30 and TRBJ2-1; tentatively, D is TRBD1 or TRBD2 (5 bases each). CDR3 size: 13 residues. V was pared by 5 bases and J by 4 bases, with 12 bases between. The V gene's germline CDR1 is GTSNPN and CDR2 SVGIG (reference sequence).

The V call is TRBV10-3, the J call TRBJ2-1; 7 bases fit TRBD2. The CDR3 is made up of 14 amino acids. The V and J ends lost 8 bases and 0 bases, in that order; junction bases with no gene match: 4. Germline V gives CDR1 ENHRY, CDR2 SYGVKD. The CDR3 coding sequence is TGTGCCATCGGGGGGACTACCTCCTACAATGAGCAGTTCTTC. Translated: CAIGGTTSYNEQFF.